Given below is one T cell receptor (beta chain) in context. Clones were sequenced by immunoSEQ multiplex PCR, and TCRdb holds only the in-frame ones, with some missing. Among approximately 76,000 clones listed, about 82% were seen once. These data belong to a study of OX40 agonist ivuxolimab in advanced cancers. Source: CD4+ or CD8+ T cells sorted from blood, taken in a trial of the OX40 agonist ivuxolimab. The sequence derives from an adult with an advanced solid tumor such as melanoma, head and neck, liver or kidney cancer.

In nucleotides, the CDR3 is TGCAGCGTCCTGACCGGGGGGCTCGCCGGGGAGCTGTTTTTT. This codes for CSVLTGGLAGELFF. V and J are TRBV29-1 and TRBJ2-2; tentative D call: TRBD2 (7 bases). The V gene's germline CDR1 is SQVTM and CDR2 ANQGSEA. The CDR3 runs 14 residues. Trimming removed 6 bases from V and 6 bases from J, with 17 bases in between.